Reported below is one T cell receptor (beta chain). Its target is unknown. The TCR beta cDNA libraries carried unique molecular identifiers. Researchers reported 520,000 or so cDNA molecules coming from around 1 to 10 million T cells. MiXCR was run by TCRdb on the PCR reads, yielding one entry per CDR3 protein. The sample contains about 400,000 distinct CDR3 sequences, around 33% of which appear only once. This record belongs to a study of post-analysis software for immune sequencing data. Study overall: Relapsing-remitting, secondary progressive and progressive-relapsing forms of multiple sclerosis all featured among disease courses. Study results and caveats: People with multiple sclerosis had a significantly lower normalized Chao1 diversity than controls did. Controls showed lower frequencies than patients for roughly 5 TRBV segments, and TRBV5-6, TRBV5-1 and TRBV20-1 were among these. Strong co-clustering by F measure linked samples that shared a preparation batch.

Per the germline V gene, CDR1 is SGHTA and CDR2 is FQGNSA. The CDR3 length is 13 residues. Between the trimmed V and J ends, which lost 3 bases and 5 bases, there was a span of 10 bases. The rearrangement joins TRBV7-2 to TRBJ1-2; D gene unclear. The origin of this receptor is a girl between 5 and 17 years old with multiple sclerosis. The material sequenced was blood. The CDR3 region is CASSFGEVYGYTF. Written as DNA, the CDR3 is TGTGCCAGCAGCTTCGGGGAGGTTTATGGCTACACCTTC. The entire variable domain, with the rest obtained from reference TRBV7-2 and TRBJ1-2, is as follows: GAGVSQSPSNKVTEKGKDVELRCDPISGHTALYWYRQSLGQGLEFLIYFQGNSAPDKSGLPSDRFSAERTGGSVSTLTIQRTQQEDSAVYLCASSFGEVYGYTFGSGTRLTVV.